A single sample is the source of the 23 T cell receptor beta chains below, sequenced in a study of blood T cells in healthy people across ages. PCR was performed a second time for about 7 to 11 cycles using a sample-barcoded 5' primer and a J-beta primer mix. MiXCR, run by TCRdb on the 5' RACE reads, gives a single entry per CDR3 protein. The sample carries some 1.7 million distinct CDR3 sequences, approximately 28% recorded once. The sample was blood. The receptors originated from a young woman in good health.

This clonotype has at least ten counts. The genes are TRBV6-6 and TRBJ2-4, with 14 bases lining up with TRBD2. The CDR3 is 16 residues long. Germline loops: CDR1 MNHNY, CDR2 SVGAGI (reference sequence). The V and J ends lost 4 bases and 8 bases, in that order; junction bases with no gene match: 7. The chain's CDR3 is CASSSGTSGSNDIQYF. Here the CDR3 DNA reads TGTGCCAGCAGTTCCGGGACTAGCGGGAGTAACGACATTCAGTACTTC.

V is TRBV6-2 or TRBV6-3 and J is TRBJ2-1; weak D call: TRBD2 (6 bases). The CDR3 has 15 amino acids. V gave up 0 bases and J gave up 7 bases, with 13 bases separating them. CDR1 is MNHEY, CDR2 SVGEGT, per germline. The CDR3 loop is CASSYSTGVGNEQFF. Here the CDR3 DNA reads TGTGCCAGCAGTTACTCGACGGGAGTGGGGAATGAGCAGTTCTTC.

The count of this clonotype is one. The chain links TRBV3-1 to TRBJ1-1; D unresolved. The V gene lost 2 bases and the J gene lost 1 base, with 8 bases spanning the gap. This CDR3 is 14 amino acids long. Germline V gene sequence: CDR1 LGHDT, CDR2 YNNKEL (reference sequence). The CDR3 here is CASSQSVGNTEAFF. CDR3 in DNA: TGTGCCAGCAGCCAATCCGTGGGGAACACTGAAGCTTTCTTT.

The genes are TRBV20-1 and TRBJ1-6; D might be TRBD1 (6 bases). CDR1 and CDR2 from the germline V gene are DFQATT and SNEGSKA (reference sequence). V dropped 5 bases and J dropped 7 bases, with 21 bases sitting between them. CDR3 length: 16 amino acids. The CDR3: CSAQAHNRDNNSPLHF. In DNA, the CDR3 is TGCAGTGCTCAAGCGCACAACCGGGACAACAATTCACCCCTCCACTTT.

This clonotype was detected a few times. V and J are TRBV7-2 and TRBJ2-7; D is tentatively TRBD1 or TRBD2 (6 bases each). The CDR3 runs to 15 residues. The germline V and J ends were trimmed by 3 bases and 1 base, with 13 bases remaining between them. Germline CDR1 is SGHTA and CDR2 is FQGNSA. The CDR3 DNA reads as TGTGCCAGCAGCTTGGAGGGGGACTTTTCCTACGAGCAGTACTTC. It yields the protein CASSLEGDFSYEQYF.

This clonotype was seen more than once but under ten times. This sequence joins TRBV2 and TRBJ2-3; D not certain. V was clipped by 1 base and J by 2 bases, with 4 bases between them. Germline-derived CDR1 and CDR2 are SNHLY and FYNNEI. The CDR3 runs to 13 residues. The CDR3 region has the DNA TGTGCCAGCAGTGAAGAATCCACAGATACGCAGTATTTT. The encoded protein is CASSEESTDTQYF.

V gene TRBV12-3 or TRBV12-4 combines with J gene TRBJ1-4, with D maybe TRBD1 (5 bases). The CDR3 length is 15 residues. V shed 4 bases and J shed 5 bases, with 14 bases lying between them. CDR3 coding DNA: TGTGCCAGCAGTTCGACCGACAGACGGAATGAAAAACTGTTTTTT. This gives the protein CASSSTDRRNEKLFF.

This clonotype was detected only a few times. CDR3 sequence reads: CASSASGQIRLNEQFF. For the CDR3, the DNA is TGTGCCAGCAGCGCCTCAGGACAGATTAGGTTAAATGAGCAGTTCTTC. This sequence joins TRBV7-2 and TRBJ2-1, with a weak D call TRBD1 (6 bases). From germline, CDR1 is SGHTA and CDR2 FQGNSA. Trimming cost V 5 bases and J 7 bases, with 21 bases left between them. The CDR3 spans 16 residues.

This clonotype has at least ten counts. J is TRBJ2-1 and V is TRBV7-9; TRBD2 might be the D (6 bases). This CDR3 spans 16 amino acids. The germline V and J ends were trimmed by 5 bases and 0 bases, with 14 bases remaining between them. Germline V gives CDR1 SEHNR, CDR2 FQNEAQ (reference sequence). The CDR3 bases are TGTGCCAGCAGCGCCAGGACTACAAGCTCCTACAATGAGCAGTTCTTC. The encoded protein is CASSARTTSSYNEQFF.

Points on this clonotype: One end of the junction varies from germline; a read error may be responsible. CDR3 residues: CTSRPRIAPEKLFF. The CDR3 bases are TGTACCAGCAGACCCCGTATAGCCCCTGAAAAACTGTTTTTT. The chain combines TRBV12-3 or TRBV12-4 with TRBJ1-4; D remains unclear. The CDR3 is made up of 14 amino acids.

V and J are TRBV10-1 and TRBJ2-7, with TRBD1 matching over 7 bases. CDR3 length equals 14 residues. CDR1 is WNHNN, CDR2 SYGVQD, per germline (reference sequence). With V trimmed by 3 bases and J by 1 base, 3 bases remained unmatched. The CDR3 here is CASSDKTGSYEQYF. CDR3 DNA sequence: TGCGCCAGCAGTGACAAGACAGGGTCCTACGAGCAGTACTTC.

The rearrangement joins TRBV7-2 to TRBJ1-4; weak D call: TRBD1 (5 bases). The germline V and J ends were trimmed by 1 base and 7 bases, with 16 bases remaining between them. The CDR3 length is 16 residues. Germline CDR1 and CDR2: SGHTA and FQGNSA. The CDR3 DNA is TGTGCCAGCAGCTTAGTTCCAGGGAGCCTCACTGAAAAACTGTTTTTT. It translates to CASSLVPGSLTEKLFF.

The gene calls are TRBV6-6 and TRBJ2-3, with D hard to call. The CDR3 has 17 amino acids. Germline V gene sequence: CDR1 MNHNY, CDR2 SVGAGI (reference sequence). V shed 5 bases and J shed 3 bases, with 21 bases lying between them. The CDR3 region has the DNA TGTGCCAGCAGTAGGGCCCCTCGAGGTAGGAAAACAGATACGCAGTATTTT. Translated: CASSRAPRGRKTDTQYF.

As regards this clonotype: A single base separates this from a much larger clone, so it may be a read error. CDR3 region: CSTRRRGLRDNEQFF. The CDR3 DNA reads as TGCAGTACTAGGCGACGGGGATTAAGGGACAATGAGCAGTTCTTC. The chain recombines TRBV20-1 with TRBJ2-1; D perhaps matches TRBD2 (5 bases). CDR3 length equals 15 residues. Per germline, CDR1 DFQATT and CDR2 SNEGSKA (reference sequence).

The chain links TRBV6-6 to TRBJ2-1, with 11 bases that match TRBD1. Germline V gene sequence: CDR1 MNHNY, CDR2 SVGAGI (reference sequence). The CDR3 loop spans 16 amino acids. The J segment lost 8 bases and the V segment lost 2 bases, leaving 8 bases of the junction unmatched. The CDR3 nucleotides read TGTGCCAGCAGTTACGGCAGGACAGGGGGCTGGTATGAGCAGTTCTTC. It encodes CASSYGRTGGWYEQFF.

About this clonotype itself: One end of the junction varies from germline; a read error may be responsible. The gene calls are TRBV20-1 and TRBJ1-4, with a tentative D call TRBD1 (6 bases). CDR1 is DFQATT, CDR2 SNEGSKA, per germline (reference sequence). This CDR3 contains 15 residues. The CDR3 DNA sequence: TGCAGTGCTGGAGATCCGGGGGCCACTAATGAAAAACTGTTTTTT. Protein product: CSAGDPGATNEKLFF.

This clonotype has only a few counts. The chain employs TRBV6-5 and TRBJ1-5; D gene unclear. Germline V gene lookup returns CDR1 MNHEY and CDR2 SVGAGI. V lost 2 bases and J 4 bases, leaving 6 bases between the germline ends. This CDR3 is built from 13 residues. CDR3 nucleotide sequence: TGTGCCAGCAGTTACGAGGCTAATCAGCCCCAGCATTTT. Translated: CASSYEANQPQHF.

This chain links TRBV4-1 with TRBJ2-7, with D tentatively TRBD2 (5 bases). The CDR3 is 16 amino acids. Trimming left V 0 bases short and J 0 bases short, with 12 bases between. Per the germline V gene, CDR1 is MGHRA and CDR2 is YSYEKL. The CDR3 DNA reads as TGCGCCAGCAGCCAAGAATGTGGGGAGAACTCCTACGAGCAGTACTTC. Protein: CASSQECGENSYEQYF.

This clonotype was detected only a few times. The chain recombines TRBV4-2 with TRBJ2-1; no definite D call. The CDR3 spans 15 residues. The V and J ends lost 0 bases and 2 bases respectively, with 8 bases between them. Germline CDR1 is LGHNA and CDR2 is YNFKEQ. DNA for the CDR3: TGTGCCAGCAGCCAAGATTTCGGAACCTACAATGAGCAGTTCTTC. This sequence encodes CASSQDFGTYNEQFF.

This chain links TRBV7-2 with TRBJ2-4; D may be TRBD1 or TRBD2 (5 bases each). Germline V gene sequence: CDR1 SGHTA, CDR2 FQGNSA. The CDR3 runs 12 residues. Between the trimmed V and J ends, which lost 1 base and 14 bases, there was a span of 12 bases. This CDR3 is CTSSLEGATKYF. The CDR3 DNA is TGTACCAGCAGCTTAGAAGGGGCGACTAAGTACTTC.

The chain is built from TRBV5-1 and TRBJ2-1; no reliable D call. Trimming removed 4 bases from V and 7 bases from J, with 12 bases in between. In germline, CDR1 is SGHRS, CDR2 YFSETQ. The CDR3 is 13 amino acids. The CDR3 sequence is CASSAELVNEQFF. The CDR3 region has the DNA TGCGCCAGCAGCGCGGAGCTGGTGAATGAGCAGTTCTTC.

A remark on this clonotype: A junction boundary mismatches the germline segment, possibly from a read error. The V gene is TRBV29-1, the J gene TRBJ1-2, with 9 bases fitting TRBD1. The CDR3 totals 15 residues. Looked up from germline, CDR1 is SQVTM and CDR2 is ANQGSEA. CDR3 DNA sequence: TGCAGCGTTCACGTCCCCGGGACAGGGTTGCCTGGCTGCACCTTC. This translates into CSVHVPGTGLPGCTF.

This clonotype was seen only once. The gene calls are TRBV7-2 and TRBJ2-7; the match to TRBD2 covers 9 bases. The CDR3 loop spans 15 amino acids. With V trimmed by 6 bases and J by 0 bases, 6 bases remained unmatched. CDR1 and CDR2 from the germline V gene are SGHTA and FQGNSA. This CDR3 reads CASRVSGGSSYEQYF. The CDR3 DNA reads as TGTGCCAGCAGAGTTAGCGGGGGAAGCTCCTACGAGCAGTACTTC.